This T cell receptor (beta chain) emerged from a study of blood T cell repertoires in COVID-19. Study-level information: PBMCs, B-cell-depleted T cells, or T cells were the source of the cDNA or gDNA that made up the material.

Original processing notes: Estimated nucleated cell counts came from reference gene primer amplification. This table comes from immunoSEQ multiplex PCR, and its TCRdb copy is limited to in-frame clones, with some not included. V and J calls and clone size are copied from that table; D and trimming were computed from the DNA. Of 200,000 to 300,000 clones listed, about four fifths were seen once; the top ten hold about 9.5%. Germline CDR1 reads MNHEY; CDR2 reads SMNVEV (reference sequence). CDR3 length: 15 amino acids. V dropped 1 base and J dropped 2 bases, with 10 bases sitting between them. The rearrangement links TRBV27 to TRBJ2-3; no clear D gene. Sequencing was done on a sample of peripheral blood. This sequence originates from an elderly woman with acute or convalescent COVID-19. For the CDR3, the DNA is TGTGCCAGCAGTTTATGGCTCTCATCCACAGATACGCAGTATTTT. It encodes CASSLWLSSTDTQYF.